The present entry profiles one T cell receptor (beta chain) with its context. What it binds is not known. This entry belongs to a study of T cell responses to AZD1222 COVID-19 vaccine. Regarding the study as a whole: Repertoire collection took place solely once the T cell response had peaked. Baseline seropositivity characterized only six AZD1222 recipients.

Sequencing used immunoSEQ multiplex PCR; TCRdb keeps in-frame clones, though not all of them. The sample contains more than 150,000 clones, under 95% of which appear only once. CDR1 and CDR2 (germline): SGHNT, YYREEE (reference sequence). V was pared by 1 base and J by 0 bases, with 8 bases between. This CDR3 comprises 15 residues. The source was peripheral blood, collected 28 days after the second AZD1222 dose. This chain connects TRBV5-4 to TRBJ1-3; D possibly corresponds to TRBD1 (6 bases). This clonotype originated in an adult who received the AZD1222 COVID-19 vaccine. The DNA of the CDR3 is TGTGCCAGCAGCTTGCAGGGGAGCTCTGGAAACACCATATATTTT. This sequence encodes CASSLQGSSGNTIYF.